This passage covers 18 T cell receptor beta chains from one sample sequenced in a study of T cell responses to AZD1222 COVID-19 vaccine. Sequencing used immunoSEQ multiplex PCR; TCRdb keeps in-frame clones, though not all of them. This table has under 70,000 clones, roughly three quarters appearing once. The material was peripheral blood, obtained on day 0 of AZD1222 vaccination. These receptors were obtained from an adult in good health.

The V and J genes are TRBV11-2 and TRBJ1-5, with D unresolved. Trimming removed 5 bases at V and 1 base at J, with 12 bases between. Germline CDR1 is SGHAT and CDR2 is FQNNGV. The CDR3 runs 15 residues. DNA of the CDR3: TGTGCCAGCAGCCCTCAGTCGGGGAGCAATCAGCCCCAGCATTTT. Translated: CASSPQSGSNQPQHF.

V gene TRBV3-1 (or the pseudogene TRBV3-2) combines with J gene TRBJ1-3; no definite D call. Trimming pared 3 bases from V and 0 bases from J, leaving 9 bases between. This CDR3 has 15 amino acids. Germline loops: CDR1 LGHDT, CDR2 YNNKEL (reference sequence). CDR3 coding DNA: TGTGCCAGCAGCCATTCAACGGACTCTGGAAACACCATATATTTT. Translated, it gives CASSHSTDSGNTIYF.

This clone showed up just once. This chain joins TRBV27 and TRBJ2-2; TRBD2 matches at 11 bases. The CDR3 is 15 amino acids. Germline CDR1 and CDR2: MNHEY and SMNVEV (reference sequence). Germline trimming cut 7 bases from V and 7 bases from J; bases unmatched to any gene: 8. The CDR3 here is CASTISGGASGELFF. The CDR3, as DNA: TGTGCCAGCACGATTAGCGGGGGGGCGAGCGGGGAGCTGTTTTTT.

The DNA for the CDR3 is TGTGCCAGCAGTTACTCGATAGGACGTCTCCAGGGAAACACCATATATTTT. It encodes CASSYSIGRLQGNTIYF. The V and J genes are TRBV6-2 or TRBV6-3 and TRBJ1-3; no definite D call. Trimming left V 0 bases short and J 4 bases short, with 16 bases between. CDR3 size: 17 residues. CDR1 MNHEY and CDR2 SVGEGT come from the germline V gene.

In its sample, this clone was seen a few times. The V gene is TRBV5-4, the J gene TRBJ2-5; D assignment may be TRBD1 or TRBD2 (5 bases each). The CDR3 spans 16 residues. Germline V CDR1 and CDR2: SGHNT, YYREEE (reference sequence). The germline V and J ends were trimmed by 3 bases and 3 bases, with 18 bases remaining between them. For the CDR3, the DNA is TGTGCCAGCAGCTCGGGACGGCGTGAGTGGGAAGAGACCCAGTACTTC. Its protein product is CASSSGRREWEETQYF.

The chain combines TRBV27 with TRBJ1-2; D call uncertain. The CDR3 runs to 14 residues. V gave up 6 bases and J gave up 2 bases, with 13 bases separating them. Germline V gene data show CDR1 as MNHEY and CDR2 as SMNVEV (reference sequence). CDR3 region: CASRFLPGNYGYTF. CDR3 nucleotide sequence: TGTGCCAGCAGATTTTTACCGGGAAACTATGGCTACACCTTC.

This chain joins TRBV7-9 and TRBJ2-7; TRBD1 matches at 9 bases. The length of the CDR3 is 15 residues. The V gene's germline CDR1 is SEHNR and CDR2 FQNEAQ (reference sequence). The J segment lost 1 base and the V segment lost 5 bases, leaving 6 bases of the junction unmatched. The CDR3, as DNA: TGTGCCAGCAGCCCCTGGACAGGGGAGTCCTACGAGCAGTACTTC. As protein: CASSPWTGESYEQYF.

Judged by abundance, this clone is medium-sized. V is TRBV9 and J is TRBJ2-5, with 9 bases fitting TRBD2. Trimming removed 2 bases from V and 2 bases from J; junction bases left unmatched: 4. The CDR3 spans 15 residues. Germline V CDR1 and CDR2: SGDLS, YYNGEE. The CDR3 nucleotides are TGTGCCAGCAGCGTGGCTAGCGGGGCTCAAGAGACCCAGTACTTC. Translated, it gives CASSVASGAQETQYF.

J is TRBJ1-1 and V is TRBV19; 8 bases align to TRBD1. V gave up 4 bases and J gave up 3 bases; unmatched junction bases: 13. The CDR3 spans 17 residues. Germline CDR1 LNHDA, CDR2 SQIVND (reference sequence). CDR3 protein: CASSRGRGQGEDTEAFF. CDR3 coding DNA: TGTGCCAGTAGTAGGGGCAGGGGGCAAGGGGAGGACACTGAAGCTTTCTTT.

The chain links TRBV5-1 to TRBJ2-7, with D possibly TRBD1 on 5 matching bases. The CDR3 contains 14 residues. V was shortened by 0 bases and J by 4 bases, with 11 bases between the two germline ends. Germline V gives CDR1 SGHRS, CDR2 YFSETQ. The CDR3: CASSLGQRSYEQYF. CDR3 in DNA: TGCGCCAGCAGCTTGGGACAGCGCTCATACGAGCAGTACTTC.

This clone was detected once. The rearrangement joins TRBV20-1 to TRBJ2-7; perhaps TRBD2 as D (5 bases). From germline, CDR1 is DFQATT and CDR2 SNEGSKA (reference sequence). The CDR3 covers 9 residues. The V gene lost 6 bases and the J gene lost 9 bases, with 9 bases spanning the gap. The CDR3 here is CSAGVVQYF. In nucleotides, the CDR3 is TGCAGTGCCGGGGTGGTGCAGTACTTC.

V and J are TRBV9 and TRBJ2-7, with TRBD1 matching over 9 bases. The CDR3 is 13 residues long. J lost 3 bases, V lost 4 bases, and 2 bases had no gene match. Germline V gene data show CDR1 as SGDLS and CDR2 as YYNGEE. The CDR3 spells CASSSGQGYEQYF. The CDR3 DNA reads as TGTGCCAGCAGCTCGGGACAGGGCTACGAGCAGTACTTC.

The chain links TRBV11-2 to TRBJ2-3, with 12 bases fitting TRBD2. The germline V gene encodes CDR1 SGHAT and CDR2 FQNNGV. This CDR3 comprises 16 residues. With V trimmed by 5 bases and J by 2 bases, 5 bases remained unmatched. The CDR3 region is CASSLSSGGATDTQYF. CDR3 DNA sequence: TGTGCCAGCAGCCTCTCTAGCGGGGGGGCCACAGATACGCAGTATTTT. The whole variable domain, filled in from reference TRBV11-2 and TRBJ2-3, reads EAGVAQSPRYKIIEKRQSVAFWCNPISGHATLYWYQQILGQGPKLLIQFQNNGVVDDSQLPKDRFSAERLKGVDSTLKIQPAKLEDSAVYLCASSLSSGGATDTQYFGPGTRLTVL.

CDR3 DNA sequence: TGTGCCAGCAGGACTAGGGGCCCCAATGAGCAGTTCTTC. It specifies CASRTRGPNEQFF. The rearrangement uses TRBV2 and TRBJ2-1; D perhaps matches TRBD2 (6 bases). Germline CDR1 SNHLY, CDR2 FYNNEI. Trimming stripped 6 bases from V and 6 bases from J, with 12 bases between. The CDR3 is made up of 13 amino acids.

The rearrangement uses TRBV30 and TRBJ2-1; D possibly corresponds to TRBD1 (6 bases). This CDR3 comprises 15 residues. V lost 1 base to trimming and J lost 7 bases, with 17 bases between them. Germline assignment: CDR1 GTSNPN and CDR2 SVGIG (reference sequence). CDR3 bases: TGTGCCTGGAGTGGGCCAGGGTGGGACATTAATGAGCAGTTCTTC. Its translation is CAWSGPGWDINEQFF.

This clone was observed a single time. V and J are TRBV9 and TRBJ2-1, with TRBD2 matching 7 bases. V was pared by 1 base and J by 3 bases, with 16 bases of the junction left unmatched. This CDR3 has 19 amino acids. The V gene's germline CDR1 is SGDLS and CDR2 YYNGEE. The CDR3 protein is CASSVSAGWGTTIYNEQFF. The CDR3 DNA sequence: TGTGCCAGCAGCGTAAGCGCTGGGTGGGGGACTACCATCTACAATGAGCAGTTCTTC. The whole variable domain, filled in from reference TRBV9 and TRBJ2-1, reads DSGVTQTPKHLITATGQRVTLRCSPRSGDLSVYWYQQSLDQGLQFLIQYYNGEERAKGNILERFSAQQFPDLHSELNLSSLELGDSALYFCASSVSAGWGTTIYNEQFFGPGTRLTVL.

J is TRBJ2-5 and V is TRBV7-9; TRBD2 agrees at 7 bases. CDR1 is SEHNR and CDR2 is FQNEAQ in the germline V gene (reference sequence). Unmatched junction bases numbered 5, after V lost 3 bases and J lost 4 bases. The CDR3 spans 14 residues. The CDR3 reads CASSLGGGGETQYF. The CDR3 DNA reads as TGTGCCAGCAGCTTGGGTGGCGGGGGAGAGACCCAGTACTTC. The variable domain in full, completed from reference TRBV7-9 and TRBJ2-5, reads DTGVSQNPRHKITKRGQNVTFRCDPISEHNRLYWYRQTLGQGPEFLTYFQNEAQLEKSRLLSDRFSAERPKGSFSTLEIQRTEQGDSAMYLCASSLGGGGETQYFGPGTRLLVL.

This chain links TRBV2 with TRBJ1-3; TRBD1 aligns across 10 bases. Per the germline V gene, CDR1 is SNHLY and CDR2 is FYNNEI. This CDR3 has 14 residues. V trimming: 6 bases; J trimming: 4 bases; junction bases outside the gene matches: 3. The CDR3 DNA reads TGTGCCAGCAGGGGGACAGGGGCCGGAAACACCATATATTTT. It specifies CASRGTGAGNTIYF.